This paragraph covers one T cell receptor beta chain sequence. The antigen is not known. The source of the sample is a study of cytomegalovirus exposure and HLA in healthy donors. The study, taken as a whole, reports: It is likely that the observed cluster of highly shared sequence variants was a sequencing artifact.

Researchers ran the PCR with 60 Vbeta and 13 Jbeta primers. Libraries were prepared by immunoSEQ multiplex PCR; TCRdb keeps only in-frame clonotypes and omits some of them. The sample holds approximately 200,000 clones, 85% seen once. Germline CDR1 and CDR2: SNHLY and FYNNEI. The CDR3 has 14 residues. Trimming cost V 7 bases and J 7 bases; bases outside gene matches: 10. Each donor was healthy, and each was a bone marrow donor. This clonotype was obtained from a human donor in good health. The V and J genes are TRBV2 and TRBJ2-7; 10 bases are shared with TRBD1. The source material was PBMCs. The CDR3 DNA reads TGTGCCAGCAACCCGGGACAGGGGACCAGGGAGCAGTACTTC. It specifies CASNPGQGTREQYF.